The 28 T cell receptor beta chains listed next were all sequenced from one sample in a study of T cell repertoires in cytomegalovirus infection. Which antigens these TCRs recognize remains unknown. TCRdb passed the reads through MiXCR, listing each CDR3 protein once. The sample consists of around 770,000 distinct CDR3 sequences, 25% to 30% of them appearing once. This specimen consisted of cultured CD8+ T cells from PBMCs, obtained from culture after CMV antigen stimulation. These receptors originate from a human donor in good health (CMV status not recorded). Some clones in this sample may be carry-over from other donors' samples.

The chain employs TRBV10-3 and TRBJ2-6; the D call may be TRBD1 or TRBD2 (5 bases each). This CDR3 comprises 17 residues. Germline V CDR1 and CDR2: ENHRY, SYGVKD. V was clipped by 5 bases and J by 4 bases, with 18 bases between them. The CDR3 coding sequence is TGTGCCATCAGTACATGGGACGAAGAGGACGGGGCCAACGTCCTGACTTTC. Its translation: CAISTWDEEDGANVLTF.

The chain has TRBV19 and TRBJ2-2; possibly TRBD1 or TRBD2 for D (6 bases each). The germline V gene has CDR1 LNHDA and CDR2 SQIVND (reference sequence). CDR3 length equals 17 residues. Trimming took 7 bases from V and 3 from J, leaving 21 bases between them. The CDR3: CASMDRGVQGDTGELFF. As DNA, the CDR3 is TGTGCCAGTATGGATAGGGGGGTTCAAGGGGACACCGGGGAGCTGTTTTTT.

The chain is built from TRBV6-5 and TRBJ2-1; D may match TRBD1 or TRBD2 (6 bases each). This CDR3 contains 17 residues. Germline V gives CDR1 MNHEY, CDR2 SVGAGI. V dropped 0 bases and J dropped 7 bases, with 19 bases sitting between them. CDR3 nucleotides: TGTGCCAGCAGTTACTCGTGGGGGGCGAGGGGCTTGAATGAGCAGTTCTTC. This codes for CASSYSWGARGLNEQFF.

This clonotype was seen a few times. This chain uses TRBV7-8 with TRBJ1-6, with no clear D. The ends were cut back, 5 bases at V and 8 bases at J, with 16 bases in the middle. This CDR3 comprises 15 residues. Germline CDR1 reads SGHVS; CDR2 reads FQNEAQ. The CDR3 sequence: CASSRAPRADSPLHF. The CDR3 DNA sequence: TGTGCCAGCAGCCGAGCGCCTCGCGCGGATTCACCCCTCCACTTT.

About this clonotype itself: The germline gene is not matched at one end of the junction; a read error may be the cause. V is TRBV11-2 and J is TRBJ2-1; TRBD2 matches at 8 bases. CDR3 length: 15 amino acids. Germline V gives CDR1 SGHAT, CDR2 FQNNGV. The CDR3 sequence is CASSWERGNYIEQFF. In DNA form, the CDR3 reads TGTGCCAGCAGTTGGGAGCGGGGGAACTACATTGAGCAGTTCTTC.

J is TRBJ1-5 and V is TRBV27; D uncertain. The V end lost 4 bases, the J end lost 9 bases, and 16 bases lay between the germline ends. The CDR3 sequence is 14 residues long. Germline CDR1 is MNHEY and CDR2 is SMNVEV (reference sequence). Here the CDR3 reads CASSSVARPLPQHF. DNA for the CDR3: TGTGCCAGCAGTTCGGTTGCCAGGCCCCTGCCCCAGCATTTT.

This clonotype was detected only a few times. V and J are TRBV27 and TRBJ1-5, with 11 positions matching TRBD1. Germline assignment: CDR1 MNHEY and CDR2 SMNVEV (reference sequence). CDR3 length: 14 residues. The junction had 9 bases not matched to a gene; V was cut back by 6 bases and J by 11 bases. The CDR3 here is CASSRGQGGRAQHF. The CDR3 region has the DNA TGTGCCAGCAGCCGGGGACAGGGGGGAAGAGCCCAGCATTTT.

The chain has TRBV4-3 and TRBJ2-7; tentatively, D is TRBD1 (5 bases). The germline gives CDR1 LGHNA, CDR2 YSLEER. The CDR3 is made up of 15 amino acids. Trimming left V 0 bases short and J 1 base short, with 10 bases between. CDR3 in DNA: TGCGCCAGCAGCCAAGAATGGGGCGGTTCCTACGAGCAGTACGTC. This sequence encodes CASSQEWGGSYEQYV.

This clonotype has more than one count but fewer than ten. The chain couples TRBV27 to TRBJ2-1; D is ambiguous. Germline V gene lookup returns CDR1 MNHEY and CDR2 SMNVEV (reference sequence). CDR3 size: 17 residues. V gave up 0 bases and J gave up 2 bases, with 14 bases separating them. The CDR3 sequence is CASSLSSYRTAYNEQFF. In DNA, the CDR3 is TGTGCCAGCAGTTTATCGTCTTACCGGACGGCCTACAATGAGCAGTTCTTC.

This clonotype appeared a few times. The CDR3 DNA reads as TGTGCCAGCAGTTCGGGGGGCTGGCTGAAGGGGACTGAAGCTTTCTTT. It encodes CASSSGGWLKGTEAFF. V usage is TRBV28 and J usage is TRBJ1-1; a weak D match, TRBD1 (6 bases). CDR1 is MDHEN, CDR2 SYDVKM, per germline. The CDR3 totals 16 residues. Trimming stripped 4 bases from V and 5 bases from J, with 20 bases between.

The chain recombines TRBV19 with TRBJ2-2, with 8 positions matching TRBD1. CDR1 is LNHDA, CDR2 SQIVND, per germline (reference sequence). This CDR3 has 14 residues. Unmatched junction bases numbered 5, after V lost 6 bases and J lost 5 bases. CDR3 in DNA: TGTGCCAGTAGAGGGACAGGACCAACCGGGGAGCTGTTTTTT. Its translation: CASRGTGPTGELFF.

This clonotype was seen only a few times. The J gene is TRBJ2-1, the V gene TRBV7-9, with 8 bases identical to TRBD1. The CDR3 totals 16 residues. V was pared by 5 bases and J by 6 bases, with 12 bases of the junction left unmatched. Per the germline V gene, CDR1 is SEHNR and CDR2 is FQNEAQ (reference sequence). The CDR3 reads CASSPRTGKTPNEQFF. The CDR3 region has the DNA TGTGCCAGCAGCCCCCGGACAGGGAAGACCCCCAATGAGCAGTTCTTC.

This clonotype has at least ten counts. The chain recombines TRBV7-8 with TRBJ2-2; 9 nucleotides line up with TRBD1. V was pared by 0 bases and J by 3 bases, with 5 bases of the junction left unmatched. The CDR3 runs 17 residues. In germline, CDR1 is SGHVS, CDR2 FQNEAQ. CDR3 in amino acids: CASSLALTGGDTGELFF. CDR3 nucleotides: TGTGCCAGCAGCTTAGCTTTGACAGGGGGTGACACCGGGGAGCTGTTTTTT. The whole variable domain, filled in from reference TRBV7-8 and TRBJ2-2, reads GAGVSQSPRYKVAKRGQDVALRCDPISGHVSLFWYQQALGQGPEFLTYFQNEAQLDKSGLPSDRFFAERPEGSVSTLKIQRTQQEDSAVYLCASSLALTGGDTGELFFGEGSRLTVL.

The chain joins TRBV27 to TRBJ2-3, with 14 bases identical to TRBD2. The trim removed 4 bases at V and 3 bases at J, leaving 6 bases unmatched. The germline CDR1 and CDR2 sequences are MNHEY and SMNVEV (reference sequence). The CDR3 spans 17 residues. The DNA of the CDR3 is TGTGCCAGCAGTTCACTGACTAGCGGGGGGGCGACAGATACGCAGTATTTT. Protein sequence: CASSSLTSGGATDTQYF.

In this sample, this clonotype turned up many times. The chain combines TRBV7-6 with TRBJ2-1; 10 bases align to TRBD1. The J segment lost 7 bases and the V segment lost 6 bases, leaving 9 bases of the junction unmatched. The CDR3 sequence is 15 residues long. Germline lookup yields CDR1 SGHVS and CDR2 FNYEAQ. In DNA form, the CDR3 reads TGTGCCAGCAGGGGGGACAGGGGTGTTCATAATGAGCAGTTCTTC. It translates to CASRGDRGVHNEQFF.

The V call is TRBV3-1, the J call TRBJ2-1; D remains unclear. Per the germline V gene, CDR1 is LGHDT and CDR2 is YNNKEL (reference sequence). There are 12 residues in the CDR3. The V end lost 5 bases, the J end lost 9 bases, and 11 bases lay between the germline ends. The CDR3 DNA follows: TGTGCCAGCAGCGCTGGATGGGGTGAGCAGTTCTTC. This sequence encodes CASSAGWGEQFF.

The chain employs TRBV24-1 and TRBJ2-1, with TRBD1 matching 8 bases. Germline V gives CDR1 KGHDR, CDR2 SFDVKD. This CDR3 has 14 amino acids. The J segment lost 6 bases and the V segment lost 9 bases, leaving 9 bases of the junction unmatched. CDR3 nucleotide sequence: TGTGCCACCGGGGACAGGAGATCCGCCAATGAGCAGTTCTTC. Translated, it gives CATGDRRSANEQFF.

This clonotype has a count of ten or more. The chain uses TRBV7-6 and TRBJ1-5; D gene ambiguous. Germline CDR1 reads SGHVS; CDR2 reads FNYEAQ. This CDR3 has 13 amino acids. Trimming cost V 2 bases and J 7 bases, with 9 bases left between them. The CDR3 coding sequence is TGTGCCAGCAGCTTATCGGCGACCCAGCCCCAGCATTTT. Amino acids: CASSLSATQPQHF.

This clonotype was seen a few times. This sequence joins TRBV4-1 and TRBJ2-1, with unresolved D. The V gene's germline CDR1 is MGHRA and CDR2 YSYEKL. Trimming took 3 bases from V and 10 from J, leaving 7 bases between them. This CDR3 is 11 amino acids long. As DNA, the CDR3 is TGCGCCAGCAGCCACGCCCGGGAGCAGTTCTTC. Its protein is CASSHAREQFF.

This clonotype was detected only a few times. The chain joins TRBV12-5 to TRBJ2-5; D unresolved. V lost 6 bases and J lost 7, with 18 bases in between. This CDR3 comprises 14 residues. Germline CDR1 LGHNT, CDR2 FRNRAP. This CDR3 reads CASGLLGQDVTQYF. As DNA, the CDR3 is TGTGCTAGTGGCCTCCTAGGGCAGGACGTGACCCAGTACTTC.

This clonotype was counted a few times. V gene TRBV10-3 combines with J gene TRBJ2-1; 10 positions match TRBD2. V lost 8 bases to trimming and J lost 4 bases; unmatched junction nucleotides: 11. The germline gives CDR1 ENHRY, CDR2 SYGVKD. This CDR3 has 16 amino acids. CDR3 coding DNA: TGTGCCATCGGTACCGCGGGACTAGCGCTTTACAATGAGCAGTTCTTC. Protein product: CAIGTAGLALYNEQFF.

CDR3 residues: CASRGWTENTDTQYF. The CDR3 coding sequence is TGTGCCAGCAGAGGATGGACAGAGAACACAGATACGCAGTATTTT. The rearrangement links TRBV7-9 to TRBJ2-3, with D maybe TRBD1 (6 bases). The CDR3 is 15 amino acids. The V end was cut by 6 bases, the J end by 2 bases, with 15 bases between. CDR1 is SEHNR and CDR2 is FQNEAQ in the germline V gene (reference sequence).

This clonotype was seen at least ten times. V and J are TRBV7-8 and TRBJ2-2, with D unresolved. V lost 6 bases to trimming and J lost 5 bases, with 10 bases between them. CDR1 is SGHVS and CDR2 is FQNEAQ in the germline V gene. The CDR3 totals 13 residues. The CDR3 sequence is CASSHTETGELFF. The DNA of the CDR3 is TGTGCCAGCAGTCATACTGAAACCGGGGAGCTGTTTTTT.

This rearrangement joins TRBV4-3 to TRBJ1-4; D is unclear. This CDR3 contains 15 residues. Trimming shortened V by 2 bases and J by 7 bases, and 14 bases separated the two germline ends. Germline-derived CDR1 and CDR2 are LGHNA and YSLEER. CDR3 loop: CASSQMALVGEKLFF. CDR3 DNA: TGCGCCAGCAGCCAAATGGCCCTCGTAGGTGAAAAACTGTTTTTT.

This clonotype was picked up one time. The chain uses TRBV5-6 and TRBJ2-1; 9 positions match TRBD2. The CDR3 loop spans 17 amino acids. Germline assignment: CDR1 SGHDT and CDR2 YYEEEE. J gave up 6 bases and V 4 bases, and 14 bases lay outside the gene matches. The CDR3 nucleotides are TGTGCCAGCAGCCTCAGAGTTTGGCGGGGGGGCCCCAATGAGCAGTTCTTC. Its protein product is CASSLRVWRGGPNEQFF.

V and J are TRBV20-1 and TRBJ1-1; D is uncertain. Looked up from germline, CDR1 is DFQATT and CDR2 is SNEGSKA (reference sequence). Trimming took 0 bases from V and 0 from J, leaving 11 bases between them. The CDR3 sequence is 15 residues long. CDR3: CSARDLTEMNTEAFF. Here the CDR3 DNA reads TGCAGTGCTAGAGATCTCACAGAAATGAACACTGAAGCTTTCTTT.

Written as DNA, the CDR3 is TGCGCCAGCAGCCCGGACCCCGAGGGAAACACCGGGGAGCTGTTTTTT. This gives the protein CASSPDPEGNTGELFF. The chain couples TRBV5-1 to TRBJ2-2; possibly TRBD2 for D (5 bases). Germline V gene data show CDR1 as SGHRS and CDR2 as YFSETQ. V dropped 4 bases and J dropped 2 bases, with 15 bases sitting between them. The length of the CDR3 is 16 residues.

CDR3 sequence: CASRGQGAKTGELFF. The CDR3 DNA sequence: TGTGCCAGCAGAGGACAGGGGGCAAAGACCGGGGAGCTGTTTTTT. This chain links TRBV2 with TRBJ2-2, with TRBD1 matching over 11 bases. The CDR3 covers 15 residues. After removal of 6 bases from V and 5 bases from J, the junction contained 5 bases not matched to a gene. CDR1 and CDR2 from the germline V gene are SNHLY and FYNNEI. The complete variable domain, with remaining parts taken from reference TRBV2 and TRBJ2-2, reads EPEVTQTPSHQVTQMGQEVILRCVPISNHLYFYWYRQILGQKVEFLVSFYNNEISEKSEIFDDQFSVERPDGSNFTLKIRSTKLEDSAMYFCASRGQGAKTGELFFGEGSRLTVL.